These 7 T cell receptor beta chains were sequenced from one sample in a study of cytomegalovirus exposure and HLA in healthy donors. The PCR was carried out with 60 Vbeta primers and 13 Jbeta primers. Clones were read by immunoSEQ multiplex PCR, and TCRdb kept only the in-frame ones, dropping some. The ten most abundant clones cover 2% to 2.5% of a sample with some 150,000 clones. The source material was PBMCs. These receptors originate from a woman aged 18 to 35 in good health and CMV-seronegative.

This chain links TRBV7-3 with TRBJ1-1; no definite D call. Trimming took 5 bases from V and 1 from J, leaving 14 bases between them. The CDR3 has 15 amino acids. Germline CDR1 SGHTA, CDR2 FQGTGA. The CDR3 coding sequence is TGTGCCAGCAGCCGGACGGGGAGAGAGAACACTGAAGCTTTCTTT. Amino acid sequence: CASSRTGRENTEAFF.

The chain has TRBV7-6 and TRBJ2-2, with 7 bases aligning to TRBD1. The germline V gene has CDR1 SGHVS and CDR2 FNYEAQ. After removal of 10 bases from V and 7 bases from J, the junction contained 6 bases not matched to a gene. This CDR3 region has 12 residues. CDR3 residues: CATKGAGGELFF. In DNA form, the CDR3 reads TGTGCCACTAAGGGGGCCGGCGGGGAGCTGTTTTTT. The full variable domain, rest sourced from reference TRBV7-6 and TRBJ2-2, is GAGVSQSPRYKVTKRGQDVALRCDPISGHVSLYWYRQALGQGPEFLTYFNYEAQQDKSGLPNDRFSAERPEGSISTLTIQRTEQRDSAMYRCATKGAGGELFFGEGSRLTVL.

This CDR3 reads CASRQDPDSNQPQHF. In DNA, the CDR3 is TGTGCCAGCAGACAGGACCCTGATAGCAATCAGCCCCAGCATTTT. V usage is TRBV6-1 and J usage is TRBJ1-5, with a tentative D call TRBD1 (5 bases). Between the trimmed V and J ends, which lost 6 bases and 0 bases, there was a span of 12 bases. CDR3 size: 15 residues. The germline gives CDR1 MNHNS, CDR2 SASEGT.

The chain combines TRBV13 with TRBJ2-5; the D gene is possibly TRBD1 (6 bases). The better agreement between TRBJ2-7 and the DNA end casts doubt on the J call. Germline-derived CDR1 and CDR2 are PRHDT and FYEKMQ (reference sequence). The CDR3 is 14 residues long. The CDR3 bases are TGTGCCAGCAGCCCGGGGACATTGGTCCTCGAGCAGTACTTC. This translates into CASSPGTLVLEQYF.

The gene calls are TRBV30 and TRBJ2-1; no definite D call. CDR3 length equals 12 residues. V lost 2 bases, J lost 9 bases, and 11 bases lay in between. Per germline, CDR1 GTSNPN and CDR2 SVGIG (reference sequence). CDR3 amino acids: CAWSSIVFEQFF. CDR3 sequence (DNA): TGTGCCTGGAGTTCTATAGTTTTTGAGCAGTTCTTC. The full variable domain, with the rest looked up from reference TRBV30 and TRBJ2-1, is SQTIHQWPATLVQPVGSPLSLECTVEGTSNPNLYWYRQAAGRGLQLLFYSVGIGQISSEVPQNLSASRPQDRQFILSSKKLLLSDSGFYLCAWSSIVFEQFFGPGTRLTVL.

This rearrangement joins TRBV14 to TRBJ2-7, with D unclear. Germline CDR1 is SGHDN and CDR2 is FVKESK. This CDR3 is 14 amino acids long. V lost 2 bases and J 2 bases, leaving 10 bases between the germline ends. The CDR3 nucleotides are TGTGCCAGCAGCCAATTGTCCACTACCTACGAGCAGTACTTC. Protein product: CASSQLSTTYEQYF.

The genes are TRBV10-1 and TRBJ2-7; TRBD2 matches 7 bases. V dropped 0 bases and J dropped 4; count of bases not matched to a gene: 0. The CDR3 extends over 13 amino acids. Germline V CDR1 and CDR2: WNHNN, SYGVQD (reference sequence). CDR3 DNA sequence: TGCGCCAGCAGTGAGTCGGGGGGGTACGAGCAGTACTTC. Its translation is CASSESGGYEQYF.